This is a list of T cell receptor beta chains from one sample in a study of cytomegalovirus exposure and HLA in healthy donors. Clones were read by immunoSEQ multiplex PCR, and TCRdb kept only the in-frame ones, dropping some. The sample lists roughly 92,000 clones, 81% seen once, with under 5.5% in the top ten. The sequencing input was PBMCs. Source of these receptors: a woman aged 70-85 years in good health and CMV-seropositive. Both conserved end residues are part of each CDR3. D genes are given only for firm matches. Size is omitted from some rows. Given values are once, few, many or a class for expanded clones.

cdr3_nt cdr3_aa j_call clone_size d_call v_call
TGTGCCAGCAGCTACGGAGAGGGACAGGGGAATTCACCCCTCCACTTT CASSYGEGQGNSPLHF TRBJ1-6 - TRBD1 TRBV6-5
TGCGCCAGCAGCTCCCTGACAGGGAACAATGAAAAACTGTTTTTT CASSSLTGNNEKLFF TRBJ1-4 - TRBD1 TRBV5-1
TGTGCCAGCAGCTTCGCGGGAGGCGAGCAGTACTTC CASSFAGGEQYF TRBJ2-7 few TRBD2 TRBV9
TGTGCCACCAGCCAACAGGGGTCTAATCAGCCCCAGCATTTT CATSQQGSNQPQHF TRBJ1-5 - TRBD1 TRBV15
TGTGCCTGGAGTGTACAGGCGGGAAGGGTTGAGCAGTTCTTC CAWSVQAGRVEQFF TRBJ2-1 - - TRBV30
TGCGCCAGCAGCTTGTCCGGTACTACGAACACCGGGGAGCTGTTTTTT CASSLSGTTNTGELFF TRBJ2-2 - - TRBV5-1
TGCGCCAGCAGCTTGGCCAAGGGGACAGGGGCTACAGATACGCAGTATTTT CASSLAKGTGATDTQYF TRBJ2-3 once TRBD1 TRBV5-1
TGTGCCAGCAGACGCAGCGGGGGGATCTACGAGCAGTACTTC CASRRSGGIYEQYF TRBJ2-7 - TRBD2 TRBV6-5
TGTGCCAGCAATCGACAGGGGGCAGGAACCGGGGAGCTGTTTTTT CASNRQGAGTGELFF TRBJ2-2 - TRBD1 TRBV6-5
TGTGCCAGCAGCCTTCGGACTAGCGAGCACTACGAGCAGTACTTC CASSLRTSEHYEQYF TRBJ2-7 - TRBD2 TRBV4-2
TGTGCCAGCAGCTCTCGGGGGGGTTCACCCCTCCACTTT CASSSRGGSPLHF TRBJ1-6 - - TRBV13
TGTGCCAGCAGCCGAGGACTAGCGGACAATGAGCAGTTCTTC CASSRGLADNEQFF TRBJ2-1 - TRBD2 TRBV11-2
TGTGCCAGCAGTTCCCTAGGGGCAACTAATGAAAAACTGTTTTTT CASSSLGATNEKLFF TRBJ1-4 - - TRBV6-5
TGTGCCAGCAGCGGAACAGGGGGCAGGGAGACCCAGTACTTC CASSGTGGRETQYF TRBJ2-5 - TRBD1 TRBV9
TGTGCCAGCAGTTCCCTAGTGGACGAGCAGTACTTC CASSSLVDEQYF TRBJ2-7 - - TRBV28
TGTGCCAGCAGCTCGGCGCGGACAGATGGCTACACCTTC CASSSARTDGYTF TRBJ1-2 - - TRBV7-2
TGTGCCAGCAGCTTGGACAGGATTAAGGAAAAACTGTTTTTT CASSLDRIKEKLFF TRBJ1-4 - - TRBV5-4
TGTGCCAGTAGTCTGGGCAGTGGACAGCCACCCTACGAGCAGTACTTC CASSLGSGQPPYEQYF TRBJ2-7 - - TRBV19
TGTGCCAGCAGCCAGCGGGAGAAGGGTGAGCAGTTCTTC CASSQREKGEQFF TRBJ2-1 - TRBD2 TRBV6-4
TGTGCCAGCAGCGTAGGGAGAGGAAACACCATATATTTT CASSVGRGNTIYF TRBJ1-3 - - TRBV9
TGTGCCAGTAGTGCCCCTTGGCAGACTAACTATGGCTACACCTTC CASSAPWQTNYGYTF TRBJ1-2 - - TRBV19
TGTGCCAGCAGCTTACCAGAGAACACTGAAGCTTTCTTT CASSLPENTEAFF TRBJ1-1 once - TRBV7-8
TGTTCCGGCAGCACCCGTGGGGCAGTACTCACAGATACGCAGTATTTT CSGSTRGAVLTDTQYF TRBJ2-3 - - TRBV7-9
TGTGCCAGCAGTTTAAGGAGGGGTGGCGATGAGCAGTTCTTC CASSLRRGGDEQFF TRBJ2-1 few - TRBV27
TGTGCCAGCAGTGCTACGGGCTACGAGCAGTACTTC CASSATGYEQYF TRBJ2-7 - - TRBV2
TGTGCCATCAGGGCAGGGGAACCAGATACGCAGTATTTT CAIRAGEPDTQYF TRBJ2-3 - - TRBV10-3
TGTGCCACCAGCAGGACAGGGCCCCAAGAGACCCAGTACTTC CATSRTGPQETQYF TRBJ2-5 - TRBD1 TRBV15
TGTGCCAGCAGTTGTGTTGGGACAGGGTGTTATGGCTACACCTTC CASSCVGTGCYGYTF TRBJ1-2 few TRBD1 TRBV28
TGTGCCAGTAGAAACAGGGGGCCCTCTGGAAACACCATATATTTT CASRNRGPSGNTIYF TRBJ1-3 - TRBD1 TRBV19